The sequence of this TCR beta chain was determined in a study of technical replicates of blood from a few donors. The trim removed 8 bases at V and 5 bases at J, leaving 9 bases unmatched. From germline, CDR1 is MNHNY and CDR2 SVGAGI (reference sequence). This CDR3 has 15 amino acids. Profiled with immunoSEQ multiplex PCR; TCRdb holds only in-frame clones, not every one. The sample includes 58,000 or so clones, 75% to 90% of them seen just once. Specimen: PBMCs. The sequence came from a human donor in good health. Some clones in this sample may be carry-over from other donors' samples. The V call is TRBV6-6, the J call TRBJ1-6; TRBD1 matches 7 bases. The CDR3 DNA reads TGTGCCAGCTGGGTAGGGGGCACTAATAATTCACCCCTCCACTTT. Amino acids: CASWVGGTNNSPLHF.